These T cell receptor beta chains were read from a single sample in a study of prognosis after radiotherapy for stage I lung cancer. TCRdb fed the multiplex PCR reads into MiXCR, producing one record per CDR3 protein. There are 24,000 or so distinct CDR3 sequences in the sample; approximately 40% occur only once, and 20% to 25% lies in the top ten. Sequencing used PBMCs, obtained before or after stereotactic body radiation therapy (not recorded which). These receptors originate from a donor aged 50 or older with non-small cell lung cancer. CDR3s include the opening cysteine and the closing phenylalanine or tryptophan. D genes are given only for firm matches. Not every row has a clone size; where given, it reads once, few, many or a size class.

v_gene: TRBV2
abundance: many
d_gene: TRBD1
j_gene: TRBJ2-1
CDR3nt: TGTGCCAGCAGGCAAACTCCCGGGACAGAATACAATGAGCAGTTCTTC
CDR3aa: CASRQTPGTEYNEQFF

v_gene: TRBV7-8
abundance: .
d_gene: TRBD2
j_gene: TRBJ2-1
CDR3nt: TGTGCCAGCAGCTTTGGAGCGGGAGGTCCCCACAATGAGCAGTTCTTC
CDR3aa: CASSFGAGGPHNEQFF

v_gene: TRBV3-1
abundance: many
d_gene: .
j_gene: TRBJ1-2
CDR3nt: TGTGCCAGCAGCCAAGATCGGCAGGCCGATAACTATGGCTACACCTTC
CDR3aa: CASSQDRQADNYGYTF

v_gene: TRBV7-9
abundance: .
d_gene: .
j_gene: TRBJ2-3
CDR3nt: TGTGCCAGCAGCCGCCCCGTGGGAATCTCTAGCACAGATACGCAGTATTTT
CDR3aa: CASSRPVGISSTDTQYF

v_gene: TRBV6-9
abundance: many
d_gene: .
j_gene: TRBJ2-5
CDR3nt: TGTGCCAGCAGTTACTCCCCTACACAAGAGACCCAGTACTTC
CDR3aa: CASSYSPTQETQYF

v_gene: TRBV10-2
abundance: many
d_gene: .
j_gene: TRBJ2-3
CDR3nt: TGCGCCAGCAGTGAGCTATCCATGACAGATACGCAGTATTTT
CDR3aa: CASSELSMTDTQYF

v_gene: TRBV2
abundance: medium-sized
d_gene: TRBD1
j_gene: TRBJ1-6
CDR3nt: TGTGCCAGCAGTGAATGGACAGGGGGGATCTCCTATAATTCACCCCTCCACTTT
CDR3aa: CASSEWTGGISYNSPLHF

v_gene: TRBV11-1
abundance: .
d_gene: .
j_gene: TRBJ2-2
CDR3nt: TGTGCCAGCAGCAGCCGGAGGGCCGGGGAGCTGTTTTTT
CDR3aa: CASSSRRAGELFF

v_gene: TRBV2
abundance: .
d_gene: TRBD2
j_gene: TRBJ2-5
CDR3nt: TGTGCCAGCAGTGAAGCGCCAGGGAGGGTAGAGACCAAGTACTTC
CDR3aa: CASSEAPGRVETKYF

v_gene: TRBV4-1
abundance: .
d_gene: .
j_gene: TRBJ2-5
CDR3nt: TGCGCCAGCAGCCCGGTGAAGGGGGTTCAAGAGACCCAGTGCTTC
CDR3aa: CASSPVKGVQETQCF

v_gene: TRBV20-1
abundance: many
d_gene: TRBD1
j_gene: TRBJ1-4
CDR3nt: TGCAGTGCTCCCGACAGGGGGCGCTTTGGGGATGAAAAACTGTTTTTT
CDR3aa: CSAPDRGRFGDEKLFF

v_gene: TRBV6-9
abundance: .
d_gene: TRBD2
j_gene: TRBJ2-6
CDR3nt: TGTGCCAGCAGTTCCACTAGCGACTCTGGGGCCAACTTCCTGACTTTC
CDR3aa: CASSSTSDSGANFLTF

v_gene: TRBV7-3
abundance: many
d_gene: TRBD2
j_gene: TRBJ2-1
CDR3nt: TGTGCCAGCAGCTTAATTTTCGGGGGGGGTGAGCAGTTCTTC
CDR3aa: CASSLIFGGGEQFF

v_gene: TRBV30
abundance: .
d_gene: TRBD1
j_gene: TRBJ2-2
CDR3nt: TGTGCCTGGAGTGCGGGACAGGGGTGGAGGACCGGGGAGCTGTTTTTT
CDR3aa: CAWSAGQGWRTGELFF

v_gene: TRBV2
abundance: .
d_gene: TRBD2
j_gene: TRBJ2-3
CDR3nt: TGTGCCAGCAGTGAATTGGGGACTAGGAACACAGATACGCAGTATTTT
CDR3aa: CASSELGTRNTDTQYF

v_gene: TRBV11-3
abundance: few
d_gene: .
j_gene: TRBJ2-1
CDR3nt: TGTGCCAGCAGCTTAGTACCAGATGAGCAGTTCTTC
CDR3aa: CASSLVPDEQFF

v_gene: TRBV5-1
abundance: .
d_gene: .
j_gene: TRBJ2-1
CDR3nt: TGTGCCAGCAGCCGTGAAGCGGACTCCTACAATGAGCAGTTCTTC
CDR3aa: CASSREADSYNEQFF

v_gene: TRBV12-3/TRBV12-4
abundance: .
d_gene: TRBD2
j_gene: TRBJ2-1
CDR3nt: TGTGCCAGCACCCCAGGGACTAGCGGGGCATCCTACAATGAGCAGTTCTTC
CDR3aa: CASTPGTSGASYNEQFF

v_gene: TRBV20-1
abundance: few
d_gene: TRBD2
j_gene: TRBJ2-1
CDR3nt: TGCAGTGCTACCGGGACTAGCGAATTTTACAATGAGCAGTTCTTC
CDR3aa: CSATGTSEFYNEQFF

v_gene: TRBV2
abundance: many
d_gene: .
j_gene: TRBJ1-2
CDR3nt: TGTGCCAGCAGGTGGGGAGACTATGGCTACACCTTC
CDR3aa: CASRWGDYGYTF

v_gene: TRBV7-9
abundance: medium-sized
d_gene: .
j_gene: TRBJ2-3
CDR3nt: TGTGCCAGCAGCTTAATGTTAGGGCCAGATACGCAGTATTTT
CDR3aa: CASSLMLGPDTQYF

v_gene: TRBV5-1
abundance: once
d_gene: TRBD1
j_gene: TRBJ2-1
CDR3nt: TGCGCCAGCAGCTCGGGACAGTCTGGCAATGAGCAGTTCTTC
CDR3aa: CASSSGQSGNEQFF

v_gene: TRBV27
abundance: .
d_gene: .
j_gene: TRBJ2-1
CDR3nt: TGTGCCAGCAGTTCGAGGAGCTCCTACAATGAGCAGTTCTTC
CDR3aa: CASSSRSSYNEQFF

v_gene: TRBV2
abundance: .
d_gene: .
j_gene: TRBJ2-3
CDR3nt: TGTGCCAGCAGTGAGACGGTATCTAGCACAGATACGCAGTATTTT
CDR3aa: CASSETVSSTDTQYF